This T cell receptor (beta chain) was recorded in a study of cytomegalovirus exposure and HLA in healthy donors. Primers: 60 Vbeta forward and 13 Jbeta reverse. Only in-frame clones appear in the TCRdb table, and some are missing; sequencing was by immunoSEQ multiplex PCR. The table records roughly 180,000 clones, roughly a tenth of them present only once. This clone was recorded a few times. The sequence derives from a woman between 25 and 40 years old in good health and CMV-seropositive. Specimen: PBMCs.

The CDR3 bases are TGTGCCAGCAGCTTAGTGAGGGGGCTGGCGGGGACAGATACGCAGTATTTT. Translated: CASSLVRGLAGTDTQYF. The V gene is TRBV11-2, the J gene TRBJ2-3, with D possibly matching TRBD1 (7 bases). CDR1 is SGHAT, CDR2 FQNNGV, per germline. This CDR3 region has 17 residues. With 1 base removed from V and 3 bases from J, the gap between germline ends came to 17 bases.